Each of the 32 T cell receptor beta chains below was sequenced from the same sample in a study of CD8 T cells in ankylosing spondylitis. TCRdb reprocessed the 5' RACE reads via MiXCR and lists one record per CDR3 protein. The sample contains over 150,000 distinct CDR3 sequences, 9.5% to 15% of which appear only once. Input material: blood, either unsorted or a sorted T cell fraction (not recorded which). Receptor source: a male donor with ankylosing spondylitis or in good health (not recorded which).

This clonotype appeared a few times. One end of the junction fails to match germline, which may point to a read error. The V and J genes are TRBV4-1 and TRBJ1-3; TRBD1 aligns across 7 bases. Germline V gene lookup returns CDR1 MGHRA and CDR2 YSYEKL. This CDR3 is 16 amino acids long. CDR3 coding DNA: TGCGCCAGCAGCAAAGACAGGGTGATCTCTGGAAACACCATATATTTT. Protein product: CASSKDRVISGNTIYF.

This clonotype appeared a few times. This rearrangement joins TRBV2 to TRBJ2-3; possible D gene TRBD2, 6 bases. This CDR3 has 14 residues. Trimming removed 5 bases from V and 2 bases from J, with 11 bases in between. Germline CDR1 reads SNHLY; CDR2 reads FYNNEI. CDR3 in DNA: TGTGCCAGCAGTCCCGGACTAAACACAGATACGCAGTATTTT. Translating it yields CASSPGLNTDTQYF.

The rearrangement links TRBV5-6 to TRBJ2-3, with a weak D call TRBD2 (6 bases). Per germline, CDR1 SGHDT and CDR2 YYEEEE. The CDR3 length is 16 residues. Trimming left V 0 bases short and J 0 bases short, with 11 bases between. CDR3 region: CASSLGLLASTDTQYF. The CDR3 DNA reads as TGTGCCAGCAGCTTGGGACTACTAGCTAGCACAGATACGCAGTATTTT.

The V call is TRBV10-2, the J call TRBJ2-3; possible D gene TRBD1, 5 bases. Germline V gene sequence: CDR1 WSHSY, CDR2 SAAADI. The CDR3 loop spans 15 amino acids. V was shortened by 0 bases and J by 4 bases, with 11 bases between the two germline ends. The chain's CDR3 is CASSESVQGADTQYF. DNA for the CDR3: TGCGCCAGCAGTGAGTCGGTCCAGGGTGCAGATACGCAGTATTTT.

This clonotype was counted only a few times. The chain links TRBV20-1 to TRBJ2-3; TRBD2 matches at 10 bases. This CDR3 comprises 16 residues. Trimming cost V 1 base and J 4 bases; bases outside gene matches: 8. From germline, CDR1 is DFQATT and CDR2 SNEGSKA (reference sequence). CDR3 region: CSARVGSSGSPDTQYF. CDR3 sequence (DNA): TGCAGTGCTAGAGTTGGGTCTAGCGGGAGTCCAGATACGCAGTATTTT.

This clonotype was counted a few times. The chain carries TRBV20-1 and TRBJ1-1, with 8 bases fitting TRBD1. V lost 4 bases and J lost 4; bases outside the gene matches: 2. The CDR3 covers 12 residues. Germline CDR1 DFQATT, CDR2 SNEGSKA (reference sequence). CDR3 coding DNA: TGCAGTGCTAAGACAGGGGTCACTGAAGCTTTCTTT. Translation gives CSAKTGVTEAFF.

The genes are TRBV19 and TRBJ2-1; 10 nucleotides match TRBD1. The V gene end was trimmed by 9 bases and the J gene end by 5 bases; junction bases not matched to a gene: 7. Germline CDR1 is LNHDA and CDR2 is SQIVND (reference sequence). This CDR3 is built from 14 residues. In DNA, the CDR3 is TGTGCCAGCCTGGGACAGGGGTTCCACAATGAGCAGTTCTTC. The encoded protein is CASLGQGFHNEQFF.

This clonotype came up a few times. V and J are TRBV4-1 and TRBJ2-3, with D perhaps matching TRBD1 (6 bases). Germline CDR1 is MGHRA and CDR2 is YSYEKL. This CDR3 is 12 amino acids long. V lost 4 bases and J lost 6, with 8 bases in between. The CDR3 nucleotides read TGCGCCAGCAGCCGGGGGCTCGATACGCAGTATTTT. This encodes CASSRGLDTQYF.

This clonotype was counted a few times. The DNA of the CDR3 is TGCAGTGCCACATCTGGGCAGTTTTATGGCTACACCTTC. Protein product: CSATSGQFYGYTF. The rearrangement uses TRBV20-1 and TRBJ1-2; no clear D. The germline V gene encodes CDR1 DFQATT and CDR2 SNEGSKA (reference sequence). The CDR3 totals 13 residues. The ends were cut back, 6 bases at V and 5 bases at J, with 16 bases in the middle.

J is TRBJ1-1 and V is TRBV9; D not resolved. The CDR3 runs to 14 residues. V was cut by 0 bases and J by 4 bases, with 10 bases left in between. CDR1 SGDLS and CDR2 YYNGEE come from the germline V gene. This CDR3 is CASSVVMGGTEAFF. The CDR3, as DNA: TGTGCCAGCAGCGTAGTTATGGGAGGCACTGAAGCTTTCTTT.

The rearrangement links TRBV20-1 to TRBJ2-7; 12 bases map to TRBD2. The CDR3 covers 15 residues. CDR1 is DFQATT, CDR2 SNEGSKA, per germline (reference sequence). After removal of 2 bases from V and 7 bases from J, the junction contained 9 bases not matched to a gene. CDR3 sequence reads: CSARPLAGGSGEQYF. The DNA of the CDR3 is TGCAGTGCTAGACCCCTAGCGGGGGGGTCGGGGGAGCAGTACTTC.

Many counts were recorded for this clonotype. The chain carries TRBV4-1 and TRBJ2-1; tentative D call: TRBD2 (5 bases). Germline V gives CDR1 MGHRA, CDR2 YSYEKL. This CDR3 comprises 12 residues. Trimming pared 4 bases from V and 7 bases from J, leaving 8 bases between. CDR3 region: CASSLLGNEQFF. CDR3 bases: TGCGCCAGCAGCCTACTAGGTAATGAGCAGTTCTTC.

V usage is TRBV11-2 and J usage is TRBJ2-5, with unresolved D. Per the germline V gene, CDR1 is SGHAT and CDR2 is FQNNGV. V lost 1 base and J lost 10, with 7 bases in between. The CDR3 has 11 amino acids. The CDR3, as DNA: TGTGCCAGCAGCTTAGGAGAGCACCAGTACTTC. It encodes CASSLGEHQYF.

The rearrangement links TRBV7-6 to TRBJ2-7; 13 nucleotides align to TRBD2. The trim removed 4 bases at V and 2 bases at J, leaving 2 bases unmatched. Per the germline V gene, CDR1 is SGHVS and CDR2 is FNYEAQ. The CDR3 is made up of 15 amino acids. CDR3 DNA sequence: TGTGCCAGCAGCTCCGGGACTAGCGGGACCTACGAGCAGTACTTC. It specifies CASSSGTSGTYEQYF.

The chain has TRBV27 and TRBJ2-1, with 7 bases matching TRBD1. Per germline, CDR1 MNHEY and CDR2 SMNVEV (reference sequence). V shed 3 bases, J shed 2 bases, and the junction held 4 bases outside the gene matches. CDR3 length equals 15 residues. Written as DNA, the CDR3 is TGTGCCAGCAGTTTGACAGGGATAGCCTACAATGAGCAGTTCTTC. Translation gives CASSLTGIAYNEQFF.

This clonotype was observed many times. The rearrangement joins TRBV20-1 to TRBJ1-5, with D possibly TRBD1 on 6 matching bases. This CDR3 has 16 residues. Germline V gene sequence: CDR1 DFQATT, CDR2 SNEGSKA (reference sequence). V lost 2 bases to trimming and J lost 5 bases, with 19 bases between them. The CDR3: CSARPDLRGGHQPQHF. CDR3 coding DNA: TGCAGTGCTAGACCCGACCTTAGGGGGGGGCATCAGCCCCAGCATTTT.

CDR3 protein: CASSRSGNTEAFF. The CDR3 region has the DNA TGCGCCAGCAGCAGATCAGGGAACACTGAAGCTTTCTTT. The rearrangement links TRBV4-1 to TRBJ1-1; D call uncertain. Germline V gives CDR1 MGHRA, CDR2 YSYEKL. V lost 5 bases and J lost 1, with 8 bases in between. This CDR3 contains 13 residues.

This chain uses TRBV19 with TRBJ1-5, with D unclear. The CDR3 is 15 residues long. Germline V gene sequence: CDR1 LNHDA, CDR2 SQIVND (reference sequence). The ends were cut back, 6 bases at V and 2 bases at J, with 14 bases in the middle. CDR3 in DNA: TGTGCCAGTAGCCCTCATAGGGCCGGCAATCAGCCCCAGCATTTT. Its protein product is CASSPHRAGNQPQHF.

The table lists this clonotype with a few counts. The chain joins TRBV4-1 to TRBJ2-5; possibly TRBD2 for D (6 bases). This CDR3 is 15 amino acids long. The germline V gene encodes CDR1 MGHRA and CDR2 YSYEKL. The ends were cut back, 0 bases at V and 3 bases at J, with 11 bases in the middle. The CDR3 sequence is CASSQEIVAEETQYF. CDR3 sequence (DNA): TGCGCCAGCAGCCAAGAAATTGTAGCGGAAGAGACCCAGTACTTC.

This clonotype was observed at least ten times. J is TRBJ2-3 and V is TRBV29-1; no firm D call. This CDR3 comprises 12 residues. The germline V and J ends were trimmed by 8 bases and 6 bases, with 15 bases remaining between them. Germline CDR1 reads SQVTM; CDR2 reads ANQGSEA. CDR3 nucleotides: TGCAGCTTTGCGGATCGTGGGGATACGCAGTATTTT. It encodes CSFADRGDTQYF.

The J gene is TRBJ2-2, the V gene TRBV5-1; TRBD2 aligns across 7 bases. J gave up 0 bases and V 4 bases, and 9 bases lay outside the gene matches. The germline V gene encodes CDR1 SGHRS and CDR2 YFSETQ. This CDR3 is built from 17 residues. CDR3 sequence (DNA): TGCGCCAGCAGCCCTAGGGGAGCGGGGTCGAACACCGGGGAGCTGTTTTTT. Its protein product is CASSPRGAGSNTGELFF.

The rearrangement links TRBV4-1 to TRBJ2-5; 16 nucleotides line up with TRBD2. Trimming at V came to 4 bases and at J to 4 bases, leaving 9 bases not matched to a gene. The CDR3 is 18 amino acids. Germline lookup yields CDR1 MGHRA and CDR2 YSYEKL. As DNA, the CDR3 is TGCGCCAGCAGCCTGGGACTAGCGGGAGGGCCGGGAGGAGAGACCCAGTACTTC. Protein sequence: CASSLGLAGGPGGETQYF.

V gene TRBV19 combines with J gene TRBJ1-2; D perhaps matches TRBD1 (5 bases). From germline, CDR1 is LNHDA and CDR2 SQIVND (reference sequence). Trimming pared 3 bases from V and 2 bases from J, leaving 7 bases between. CDR3 length: 13 residues. The CDR3 DNA follows: TGTGCCAGTAGTATCTGGGGCAACTATGGCTACACCTTC. It codes for CASSIWGNYGYTF.

The chain couples TRBV9 to TRBJ1-4; D possibly corresponds to TRBD1 (6 bases). Germline V gene sequence: CDR1 SGDLS, CDR2 YYNGEE. The CDR3 has 14 residues. Trimming shortened V by 2 bases and J by 5 bases, and 10 bases separated the two germline ends. The CDR3 bases are TGTGCCAGCAGCGTCGGGACACGGAATGAAAAACTGTTTTTT. It translates to CASSVGTRNEKLFF.

The chain links TRBV27 to TRBJ2-1; D is uncertain. Trimming took off 4 bases at V and 6 bases at J, with 13 bases between the two ends. The CDR3 covers 14 residues. Germline assignment: CDR1 MNHEY and CDR2 SMNVEV (reference sequence). This CDR3 reads CASSWDDSSNEQFF. The CDR3 nucleotides are TGTGCCAGCAGTTGGGATGACTCAAGCAATGAGCAGTTCTTC.

This clonotype was picked up many times. J is TRBJ2-7 and V is TRBV29-1; possibly TRBD1 or TRBD2 for D (5 bases each). The CDR3 spans 12 residues. Trimming took 0 bases from V and 9 from J, leaving 12 bases between them. Germline V CDR1 and CDR2: SQVTM, ANQGSEA. CDR3 DNA: TGCAGCGTTGAAGATCGAGGGGTGGGGCAGTACTTC. Residues: CSVEDRGVGQYF.

This chain uses TRBV29-1 with TRBJ2-7, with a weak D call TRBD2 (5 bases). CDR3 length equals 16 residues. Trimming removed 4 bases from V and 5 bases from J, with 24 bases in between. CDR1 and CDR2 (germline): SQVTM, ANQGSEA. CDR3 region: CSVGRVSGVRIHEQYF. CDR3 DNA sequence: TGCAGCGTTGGGCGGGTAAGTGGGGTCCGGATCCACGAGCAGTACTTC.

This clonotype has only a few counts. The J gene is TRBJ2-1, the V gene TRBV9; 9 bases agree with TRBD1. V shed 4 bases and J 8 bases; nucleotides not matched to a gene: 10. Germline-derived CDR1 and CDR2 are SGDLS and YYNGEE. The CDR3 contains 15 residues. The CDR3 is CASSSRDRDLDEQFF. CDR3 nucleotides: TGTGCCAGCAGCTCCCGGGACAGGGATTTGGATGAGCAGTTCTTC.

The chain links TRBV7-9 to TRBJ2-1; possibly TRBD1 for D (5 bases). CDR3 length: 15 residues. Deletions cut 4 bases from V and 1 base from J, with 11 bases between. From germline, CDR1 is SEHNR and CDR2 FQNEAQ (reference sequence). The CDR3 protein is CASSYRQGSYNEQFF. In DNA, the CDR3 is TGTGCCAGCAGCTACCGTCAGGGATCCTACAATGAGCAGTTCTTC. Together with reference TRBV7-9 and TRBJ2-1, the CDR3 gives the full variable domain: DTGVSQNPRHKITKRGQNVTFRCDPISEHNRLYWYRQTLGQGPEFLTYFQNEAQLEKSRLLSDRFSAERPKGSFSTLEIQRTEQGDSAMYLCASSYRQGSYNEQFFGPGTRLTVL.

This clonotype was detected ten times or more. The rearrangement joins TRBV7-9 to TRBJ1-1, with TRBD1 as a possible D gene (5 bases). CDR3 length equals 13 residues. V lost 5 bases and J lost 4, with 11 bases in between. Per germline, CDR1 SEHNR and CDR2 FQNEAQ (reference sequence). The CDR3 is CASSPMGGTEAFF. CDR3 in DNA: TGTGCCAGCAGCCCGATGGGGGGCACTGAAGCTTTCTTT.

This clonotype was found a few times. The V gene is TRBV3-1, the J gene TRBJ2-7; tentative D call: TRBD1 (5 bases). The CDR3 runs 13 residues. In germline, CDR1 is LGHDT, CDR2 YNNKEL (reference sequence). The V end was cut by 2 bases, the J end by 6 bases, with 11 bases between. The CDR3 DNA reads as TGTGCCAGCAGCCAAATCCAGGGTGGCGAGCAGTACTTC. Translating it yields CASSQIQGGEQYF.

V is TRBV4-1 and J is TRBJ2-1; no definite D call. V was cut by 0 bases and J by 5 bases, with 11 bases left in between. The CDR3 runs to 15 residues. CDR1 MGHRA and CDR2 YSYEKL come from the germline V gene. The CDR3 DNA reads as TGCGCCAGCAGCCAAGATCTCGGAGTCCACAATGAGCAGTTCTTC. Translation: CASSQDLGVHNEQFF.